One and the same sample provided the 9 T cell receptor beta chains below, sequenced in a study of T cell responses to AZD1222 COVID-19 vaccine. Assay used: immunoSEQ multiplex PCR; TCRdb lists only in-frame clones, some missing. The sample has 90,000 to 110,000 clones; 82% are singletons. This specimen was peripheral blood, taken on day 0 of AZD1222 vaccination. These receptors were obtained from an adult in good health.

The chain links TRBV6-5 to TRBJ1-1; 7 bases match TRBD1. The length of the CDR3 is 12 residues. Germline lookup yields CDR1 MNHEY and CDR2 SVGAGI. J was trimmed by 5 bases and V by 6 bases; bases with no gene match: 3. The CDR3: CASSFRGTEAFF. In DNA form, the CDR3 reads TGTGCCAGCAGCTTCAGGGGGACTGAAGCTTTCTTT.

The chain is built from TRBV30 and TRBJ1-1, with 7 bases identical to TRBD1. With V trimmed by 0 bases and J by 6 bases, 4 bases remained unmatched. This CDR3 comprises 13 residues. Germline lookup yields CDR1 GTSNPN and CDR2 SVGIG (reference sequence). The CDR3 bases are TGTGCCTGGAGTGTAGGGGGCGCGGCTGAAGCTTTCTTT. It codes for CAWSVGGAAEAFF.

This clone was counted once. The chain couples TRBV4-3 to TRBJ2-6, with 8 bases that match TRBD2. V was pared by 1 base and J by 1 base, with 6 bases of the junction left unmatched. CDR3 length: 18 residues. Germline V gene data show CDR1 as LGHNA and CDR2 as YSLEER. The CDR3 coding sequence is TGCGCCAGCAGCCAAGGCTGGGCGGGGGGATCTGGGGCCAACGTCCTGACTTTC. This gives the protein CASSQGWAGGSGANVLTF.

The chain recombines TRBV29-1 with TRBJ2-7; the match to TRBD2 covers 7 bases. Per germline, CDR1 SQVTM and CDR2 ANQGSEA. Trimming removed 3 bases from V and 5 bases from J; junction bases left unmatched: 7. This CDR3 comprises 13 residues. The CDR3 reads CSVDEGGVNEQYF. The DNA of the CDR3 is TGCAGCGTTGATGAGGGAGGGGTAAACGAGCAGTACTTC.

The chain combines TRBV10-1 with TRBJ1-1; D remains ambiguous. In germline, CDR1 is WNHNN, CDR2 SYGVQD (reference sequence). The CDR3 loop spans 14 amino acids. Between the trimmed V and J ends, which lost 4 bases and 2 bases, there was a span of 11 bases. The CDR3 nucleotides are TGCGCCAGCAGTGGGTCACGGGCAAACACTGAAGCTTTCTTT. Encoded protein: CASSGSRANTEAFF.

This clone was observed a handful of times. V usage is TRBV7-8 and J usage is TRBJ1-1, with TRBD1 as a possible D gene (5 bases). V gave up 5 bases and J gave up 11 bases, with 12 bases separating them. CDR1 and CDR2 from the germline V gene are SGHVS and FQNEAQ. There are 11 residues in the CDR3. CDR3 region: CASSQGTVAFF. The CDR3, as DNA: TGTGCCAGCAGCCAGGGAACCGTGGCTTTCTTT.

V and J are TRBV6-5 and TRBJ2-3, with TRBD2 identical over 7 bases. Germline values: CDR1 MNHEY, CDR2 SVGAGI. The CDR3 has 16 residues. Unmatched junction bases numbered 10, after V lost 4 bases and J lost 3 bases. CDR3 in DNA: TGTGCCAGCAGTTTGTGGGGCGGGGGATTTACAGATACGCAGTATTTT. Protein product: CASSLWGGGFTDTQYF.

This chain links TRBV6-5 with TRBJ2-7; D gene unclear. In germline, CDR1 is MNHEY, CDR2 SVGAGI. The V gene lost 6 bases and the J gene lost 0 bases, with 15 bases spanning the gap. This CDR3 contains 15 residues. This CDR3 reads CASRDPTVGSYEQYF. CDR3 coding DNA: TGTGCCAGCAGGGACCCTACCGTCGGCTCCTACGAGCAGTACTTC.

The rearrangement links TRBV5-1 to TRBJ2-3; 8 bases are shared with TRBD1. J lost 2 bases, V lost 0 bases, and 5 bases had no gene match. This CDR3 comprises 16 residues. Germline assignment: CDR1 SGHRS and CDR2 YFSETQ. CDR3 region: CASSLETGGSTDTQYF. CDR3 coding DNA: TGCGCCAGCAGCTTGGAAACAGGGGGATCCACAGATACGCAGTATTTT.